This TCR beta chain was identified during a study of prognosis after radiotherapy for stage I lung cancer. Study-wide findings and caveats: After stereotactic body radiation therapy, patients with later distant metastases showed lower Shannon entropy.

Two-round multiplex PCR on genomic DNA was the method by which TCR beta CDR3 was amplified. Used in first-round PCR were primers specific to each TRBV and TRBJ gene. Each CDR3 protein is one row after TCRdb ran MiXCR on the multiplex PCR reads. The data contain over 50,000 distinct CDR3 sequences, approximately 35% of them singletons. Two sampling time points were used, and about 6.5 milliliters of peripheral blood were drawn at each. This clonotype was recorded many times. The antigen is unknown. Germline V gene data show CDR1 as SGHTA and CDR2 as FQGNSA. Trimming pared 5 bases from V and 1 base from J, leaving 15 bases between. The CDR3 sequence is 16 residues long.

The sequencing here drew on PBMCs, taken before or after stereotactic body radiation therapy (not recorded which). This TCR was recovered from a donor over 45 with non-small cell lung cancer. The rearrangement links TRBV7-2 to TRBJ2-1; D is unresolved. The CDR3 here is CASSPPGASSYNEQFF. In nucleotides, the CDR3 is TGTGCCAGCAGCCCCCCGGGCGCCTCTTCCTACAATGAGCAGTTCTTC.